A selection of T cell receptor beta chains follows, all from one sample in a study of blood T cell repertoires in COVID-19. Measured with immunoSEQ multiplex PCR; TCRdb has only the in-frame clones, and not every one. The profile shows around 240,000 clones, 80% to 90% of them singletons. Sequenced sample: PBMCs or T cells enriched from blood (not recorded which). All receptors come from a woman between 45 and 60 years old who had recovered from COVID-19. The CDR3 runs from the conserved cysteine through the conserved F or W. Each record gives: V gene, CDR3 length, J gene, clone size, D gene, CDR3 DNA, CDR3 protein. A D gene is named only where the DNA matches it firmly. The size entry is marked missing in some rows and otherwise reads once, few, many or a size class.

V: TRBV28
length: 13
J: TRBJ2-3
size: NA
D: TRBD2
DNA: TGTGCCAGCAGTGGGAGGGTTCAAGGAACGCAGTATTTT
CDR3: CASSGRVQGTQYF

V: TRBV28
length: 14
J: TRBJ2-3
size: NA
D: NA
DNA: TGTGCCAGCAGTTTCCGCTCCTACACAGATACGCAGTATTTT
CDR3: CASSFRSYTDTQYF

V: TRBV14
length: 16
J: TRBJ2-7
size: NA
D: NA
DNA: TGTGCCAGCAGCCAAGTTCCGGCAGCAGGCTCCTACGAGCAGTACTTC
CDR3: CASSQVPAAGSYEQYF

V: TRBV28
length: 12
J: TRBJ1-3
size: NA
D: NA
DNA: TGTGCCAGCAGTTTCAGAAGAAACACCATATATTTT
CDR3: CASSFRRNTIYF

V: TRBV21-1
length: 16
J: TRBJ2-7
size: NA
D: NA
DNA: TGTGCCAGCAGCAAAGAACGGGACAGGGGGCGTTGGGAGCAGTACTTC
CDR3: CASSKERDRGRWEQYF

V: TRBV6-2/TRBV6-3
length: 20
J: TRBJ2-5
size: NA
D: TRBD2
DNA: TGTGCCAGCAGTTACTCTATCAGGGCTAGCGGGAGGAGACTCCAAGAGACCCAGTACTTC
CDR3: CASSYSIRASGRRLQETQYF

V: TRBV6-5
length: 12
J: TRBJ1-6
size: NA
D: NA
DNA: TGTGCCAGCAAACAACAGAATTCACCCCTCCACTTT
CDR3: CASKQQNSPLHF

V: TRBV9
length: 15
J: TRBJ1-3
size: NA
D: NA
DNA: TGTGCCAGCAGCGTAGAGATGCGCTCTGGAAACACCATATATTTT
CDR3: CASSVEMRSGNTIYF

V: TRBV28
length: 12
J: TRBJ1-5
size: once
D: TRBD1
DNA: TGTGCCAGCAGTCGACAGGGACAGCCCCAGCATTTT
CDR3: CASSRQGQPQHF

V: TRBV6-5
length: 15
J: TRBJ2-5
size: NA
D: TRBD2
DNA: TGTGCCAGCAGTCGACTAGCGGGAGTGGCAGAGACCCAGTACTTC
CDR3: CASSRLAGVAETQYF

V: TRBV10-3
length: 15
J: TRBJ1-1
size: once
D: NA
DNA: TGTGCCATCAGTGGTGTGCCGACACGACCCACTGAAGCTTTCTTT
CDR3: CAISGVPTRPTEAFF

V: TRBV30
length: 14
J: TRBJ2-1
size: NA
D: TRBD1
DNA: TGTGCCTGGACCCCCGGGACAGGGTATTATGAGCAGTTCTTC
CDR3: CAWTPGTGYYEQFF

V: TRBV24-1
length: 15
J: TRBJ2-5
size: NA
D: NA
DNA: TGTGCCACCAGTGATTTGAAGACAGGGAGGGAGACCCAGTACTTC
CDR3: CATSDLKTGRETQYF

V: TRBV5-6
length: 14
J: TRBJ2-3
size: NA
D: NA
DNA: TGTGCCAGCAGCCTCCGTAGCGGCACAGATACGCAGTATTTT
CDR3: CASSLRSGTDTQYF

V: TRBV19
length: 15
J: TRBJ1-6
size: few
D: TRBD1
DNA: TGTGCCAGTAGTATCGGGACAGGGGGGGATTCACCCCTCCACTTT
CDR3: CASSIGTGGDSPLHF

V: TRBV27
length: 15
J: TRBJ1-2
size: NA
D: NA
DNA: TGTGCCAGCAGCCGCCTAGGGGGACCGACGGATGGCTACACCTTC
CDR3: CASSRLGGPTDGYTF

V: TRBV19
length: 15
J: TRBJ2-3
size: few
D: TRBD2
DNA: TGTGCCAGTAGCCGGAGCGGGAGCGCGACAGATACGCAGTATTTT
CDR3: CASSRSGSATDTQYF

V: TRBV7-9
length: 15
J: TRBJ1-1
size: NA
D: NA
DNA: TGTGCCAGCAGCTTAGATACAGGCTTGAACACTGAAGCTTTCTTT
CDR3: CASSLDTGLNTEAFF

V: TRBV13
length: 15
J: TRBJ1-1
size: NA
D: NA
DNA: TGTGCCAGCACCATCTCTGGGGGGGGGAACACTGAAGCTTTCTTT
CDR3: CASTISGGGNTEAFF

V: TRBV21-1
length: 17
J: TRBJ2-7
size: once
D: NA
DNA: TGTGCCAGCAGCAACCCGCCCCGGGACAGGGGTGTTTACGAGCAGTACTTC
CDR3: CASSNPPRDRGVYEQYF

V: TRBV10-3
length: 14
J: TRBJ1-5
size: NA
D: NA
DNA: TGTGCCATCAGCCCCCAGGGTGGGAATCAGCCCCAGCATTTT
CDR3: CAISPQGGNQPQHF

V: TRBV5-1
length: 15
J: TRBJ1-1
size: NA
D: TRBD1
DNA: TGCGCCAGCAGCTGGGGACAGGTTTCGAACACTGAAGCTTTCTTT
CDR3: CASSWGQVSNTEAFF

V: TRBV18
length: 14
J: TRBJ2-7
size: few
D: TRBD2
DNA: TGTGCCAGCTCACCCGAAGGACTAGCCTACGAGCAGTACTTC
CDR3: CASSPEGLAYEQYF

V: TRBV3-1/TRBV3-2
length: 14
J: TRBJ1-2
size: NA
D: NA
DNA: TGTGCCAGCAGCCAAGATGTGGGGAGTCTCGAGTCCACCTTC
CDR3: CASSQDVGSLESTF

V: TRBV20-1
length: 15
J: TRBJ2-1
size: NA
D: TRBD2
DNA: TGCAGTGCTAGTCAAGGGGGCGGGAGGGCCCATGAGCAGTTCTTC
CDR3: CSASQGGGRAHEQFF

V: TRBV27
length: 14
J: TRBJ2-7
size: NA
D: TRBD1
DNA: TGTGCCAGCAAACCGGCCGGGACAGTTCTCGAGCAGTACTTC
CDR3: CASKPAGTVLEQYF

V: TRBV5-1
length: 14
J: TRBJ2-7
size: NA
D: NA
DNA: TGCGCCAGCAGCTTGCCGACGGGAGCCTACGAGCAGTACTTC
CDR3: CASSLPTGAYEQYF

V: TRBV7-9
length: 14
J: TRBJ2-2
size: NA
D: TRBD1
DNA: TGTGCCAGCAGATCAGGGGGCTTAACCGGGGAGCTGTTTTTT
CDR3: CASRSGGLTGELFF

V: TRBV6-5
length: 14
J: TRBJ1-5
size: NA
D: TRBD1
DNA: TGTGCCAGCAGTCAACAGGGGGCAGGTCAGCCCCAGCATTTT
CDR3: CASSQQGAGQPQHF

V: TRBV18
length: 13
J: TRBJ2-7
size: NA
D: NA
DNA: TGTGCCAGCTCACCATCGCAGGATATAGAGCAGTACTTC
CDR3: CASSPSQDIEQYF

V: TRBV30
length: 12
J: TRBJ1-1
size: once
D: NA
DNA: TGTGCCTGGATAGGAGTGGGTGGCAAAGCTTTCTTT
CDR3: CAWIGVGGKAFF

V: TRBV12-3/TRBV12-4
length: 13
J: TRBJ1-5
size: NA
D: NA
DNA: TGTGCCAGCAGTTCACTTAGCAATCAGCCCCAGCATTTT
CDR3: CASSSLSNQPQHF

V: TRBV2
length: 13
J: TRBJ1-2
size: NA
D: NA
DNA: TGTGCCAGCGAGGGAGACAGGCTCTATGGCTACACCTTC
CDR3: CASEGDRLYGYTF

V: TRBV11-2
length: 15
J: TRBJ1-2
size: NA
D: TRBD1
DNA: TGTGCCAGCAGAGGGACAGGGAGGGGATACTATGGCTACACCTTC
CDR3: CASRGTGRGYYGYTF

V: TRBV20-1
length: 10
J: TRBJ1-2
size: NA
D: NA
DNA: TGCAGTGCTAGAGATCCAGGCTACACCTTC
CDR3: CSARDPGYTF

V: TRBV28
length: 14
J: TRBJ2-3
size: NA
D: NA
DNA: TGTGCCAGCAGTTCCCCTTCTAGCACAGATACGCAGTATTTT
CDR3: CASSSPSSTDTQYF

V: TRBV4-1
length: 15
J: TRBJ1-6
size: many
D: TRBD1
DNA: TGCGCCAGCAGCCGTATCGGGACAGATAATTCACCCCTCCACTTT
CDR3: CASSRIGTDNSPLHF

V: TRBV5-1
length: 15
J: TRBJ2-6
size: NA
D: NA
DNA: TGCGCCAGCAGCCAAGGGGACACTGGGGCCAACGTCCTGACTTTC
CDR3: CASSQGDTGANVLTF

V: TRBV29-1
length: 13
J: TRBJ2-7
size: NA
D: NA
DNA: TGCAGCGTTATTTGGGGGGACTCCTACGAGCAGTACTTC
CDR3: CSVIWGDSYEQYF

V: TRBV6-5
length: 15
J: TRBJ1-3
size: NA
D: TRBD1
DNA: TGTGCCAGCAGATCCCAGGGGGCGCGGGGAAACACCATATATTTT
CDR3: CASRSQGARGNTIYF

V: TRBV19
length: 14
J: TRBJ2-7
size: NA
D: NA
DNA: TGTGCCAGTAGTCGGACAGCCAGCTCCTACGAGCAGTACTTC
CDR3: CASSRTASSYEQYF

V: TRBV2
length: 13
J: TRBJ1-4
size: NA
D: TRBD1
DNA: TGTGCCAGCAGTCGGACAGGGGTGGAAAAACTGTTTTTT
CDR3: CASSRTGVEKLFF